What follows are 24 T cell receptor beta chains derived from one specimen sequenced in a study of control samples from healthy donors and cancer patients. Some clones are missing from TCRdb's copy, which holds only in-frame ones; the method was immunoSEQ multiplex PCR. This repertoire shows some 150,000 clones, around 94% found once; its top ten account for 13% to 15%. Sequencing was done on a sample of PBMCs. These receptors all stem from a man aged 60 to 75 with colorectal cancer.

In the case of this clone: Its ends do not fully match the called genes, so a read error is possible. The CDR3 sequence is CASSLFGTGCRGAVF. DNA of the CDR3: TGTGCCAGCAGCTTATTCGGGACAGGGTGCCGGGGAGCTGTTTTT. The chain links TRBV7-2 to TRBJ2-2; 9 bases map to TRBD1. The germline V gene encodes CDR1 SGHTA and CDR2 FQGNSA. The CDR3 is made up of 15 amino acids.

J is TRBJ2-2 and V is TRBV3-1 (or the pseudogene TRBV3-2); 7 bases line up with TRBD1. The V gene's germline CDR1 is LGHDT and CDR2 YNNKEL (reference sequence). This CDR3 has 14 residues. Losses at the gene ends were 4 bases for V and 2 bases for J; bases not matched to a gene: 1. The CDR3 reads CASSRDRNTGELFF. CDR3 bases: TGTGCCAGCAGCCGGGACAGAAACACCGGGGAGCTGTTTTTT.

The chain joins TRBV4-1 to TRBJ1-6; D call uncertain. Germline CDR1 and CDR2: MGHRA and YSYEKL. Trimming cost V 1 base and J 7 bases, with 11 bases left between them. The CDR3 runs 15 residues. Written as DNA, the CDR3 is TGCGCCAGCAGCCAAGTGGACGGATACAATTCACCCCTCCACTTT. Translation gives CASSQVDGYNSPLHF.

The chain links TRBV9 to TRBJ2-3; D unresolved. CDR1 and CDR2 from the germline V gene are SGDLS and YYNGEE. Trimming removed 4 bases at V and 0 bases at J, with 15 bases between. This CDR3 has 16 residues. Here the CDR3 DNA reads TGTGCCAGCAGCCCTCTTCACGGCAGAAGCACAGATACGCAGTATTTT. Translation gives CASSPLHGRSTDTQYF.

The CDR3 DNA reads as TGTGCCATCAGTGAGTCGGAGGGAGAGACCCAGTACTTC. Translating it yields CAISESEGETQYF. The genes are TRBV10-3 and TRBJ2-5, with a tentative D call TRBD2 (6 bases). Per the germline V gene, CDR1 is ENHRY and CDR2 is SYGVKD. The CDR3 is made up of 13 amino acids. V lost 0 bases and J lost 4, with 6 bases in between.

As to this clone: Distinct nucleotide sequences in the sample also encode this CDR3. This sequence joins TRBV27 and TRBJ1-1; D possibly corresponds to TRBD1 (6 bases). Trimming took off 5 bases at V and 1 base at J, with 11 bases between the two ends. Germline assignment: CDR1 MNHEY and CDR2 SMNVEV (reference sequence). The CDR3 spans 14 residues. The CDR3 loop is CASSPRTENTEAFF. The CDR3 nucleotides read TGTGCCAGCAGTCCCCGGACAGAGAACACTGAAGCTTTCTTT.

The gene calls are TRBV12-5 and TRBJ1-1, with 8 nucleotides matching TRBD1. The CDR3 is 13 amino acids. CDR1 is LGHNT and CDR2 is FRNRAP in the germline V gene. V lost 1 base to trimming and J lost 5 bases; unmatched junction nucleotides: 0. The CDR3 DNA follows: TGTGCTAGTGGTTTGGACAGGGGGACTGAAGCTTTCTTT. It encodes CASGLDRGTEAFF. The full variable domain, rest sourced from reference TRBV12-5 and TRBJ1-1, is DARVTQTPRHKVTEMGQEVTMRCQPILGHNTVFWYRQTMMQGLELLAYFRNRAPLDDSGMPKDRFSAEMPDATLATLKIQPSEPRDSAVYFCASGLDRGTEAFFGQGTRLTVV.

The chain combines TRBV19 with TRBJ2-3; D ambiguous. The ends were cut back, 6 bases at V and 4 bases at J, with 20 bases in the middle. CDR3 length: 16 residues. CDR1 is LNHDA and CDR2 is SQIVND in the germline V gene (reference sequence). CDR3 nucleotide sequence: TGTGCCAGTAGAGGTTTAGGGCAGGCGAGGTCAGATACGCAGTATTTT. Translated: CASRGLGQARSDTQYF.

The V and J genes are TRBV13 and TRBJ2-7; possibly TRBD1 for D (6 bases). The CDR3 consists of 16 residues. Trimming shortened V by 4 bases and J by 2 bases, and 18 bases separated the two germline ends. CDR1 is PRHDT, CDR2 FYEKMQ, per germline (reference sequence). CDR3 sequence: CASSSNQGIRAYEQYF. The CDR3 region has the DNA TGTGCCAGCAGCTCAAACCAGGGGATACGAGCCTACGAGCAGTACTTC.

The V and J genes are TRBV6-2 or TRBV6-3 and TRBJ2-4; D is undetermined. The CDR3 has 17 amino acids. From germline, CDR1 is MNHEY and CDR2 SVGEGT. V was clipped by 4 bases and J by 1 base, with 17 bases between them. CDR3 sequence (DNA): TGTGCCAGCAGTTCCCACGGACCAAAGAAGGCCAAAAACATTCAGTACTTC. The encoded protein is CASSSHGPKKAKNIQYF.

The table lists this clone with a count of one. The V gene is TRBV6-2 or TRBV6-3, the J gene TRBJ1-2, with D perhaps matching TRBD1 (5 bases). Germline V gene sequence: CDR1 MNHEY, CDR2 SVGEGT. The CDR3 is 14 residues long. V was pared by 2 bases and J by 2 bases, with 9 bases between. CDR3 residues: CASSYGGLNYGYTF. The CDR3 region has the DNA TGTGCCAGCAGTTACGGGGGTCTGAACTATGGCTACACCTTC.

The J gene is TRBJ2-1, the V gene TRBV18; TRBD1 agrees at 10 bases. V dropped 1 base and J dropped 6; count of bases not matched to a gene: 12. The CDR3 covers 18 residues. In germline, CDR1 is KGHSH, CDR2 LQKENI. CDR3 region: CASSPRSPGQGLGNEQFF. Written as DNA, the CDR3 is TGTGCCAGCTCACCACGGAGTCCGGGACAGGGGTTAGGCAATGAGCAGTTCTTC.

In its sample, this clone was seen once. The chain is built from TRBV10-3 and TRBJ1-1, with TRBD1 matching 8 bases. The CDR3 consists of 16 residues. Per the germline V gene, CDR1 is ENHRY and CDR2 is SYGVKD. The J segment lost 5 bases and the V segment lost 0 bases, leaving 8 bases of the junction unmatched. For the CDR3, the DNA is TGTGCCATCAGTGAGTCTCGACAGGGGTTTTGGACTGAAGCTTTCTTT. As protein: CAISESRQGFWTEAFF.

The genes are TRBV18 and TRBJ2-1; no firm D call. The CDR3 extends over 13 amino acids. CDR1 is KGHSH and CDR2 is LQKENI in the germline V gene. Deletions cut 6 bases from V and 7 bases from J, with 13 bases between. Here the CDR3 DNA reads TGTGCCAGCTCCCACGGGCCTGAGAATGAGCAGTTCTTC. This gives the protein CASSHGPENEQFF.

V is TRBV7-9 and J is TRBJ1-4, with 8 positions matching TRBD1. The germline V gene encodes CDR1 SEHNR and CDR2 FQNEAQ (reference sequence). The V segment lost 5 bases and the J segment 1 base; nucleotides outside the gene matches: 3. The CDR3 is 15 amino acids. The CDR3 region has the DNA TGTGCCAGCAGCCGGGACAGGATAACTAATGAAAAACTGTTTTTT. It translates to CASSRDRITNEKLFF.

CDR3 region: CASGGAAEAFF. CDR3 nucleotide sequence: TGTGCCAGCGGGGGTGCGGCTGAAGCTTTCTTT. The chain links TRBV18 to TRBJ1-1; TRBD1 might be the D (5 bases). V was cut by 8 bases and J by 6 bases, with 10 bases left in between. CDR3 length: 11 amino acids. Germline V gene sequence: CDR1 KGHSH, CDR2 LQKENI.

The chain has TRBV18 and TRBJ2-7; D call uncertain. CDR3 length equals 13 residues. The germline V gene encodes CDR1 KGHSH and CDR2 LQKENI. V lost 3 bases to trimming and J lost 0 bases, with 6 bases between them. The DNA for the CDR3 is TGTGCCAGCTCACCTCGTAGCTCCTACGAGCAGTACTTC. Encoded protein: CASSPRSSYEQYF.

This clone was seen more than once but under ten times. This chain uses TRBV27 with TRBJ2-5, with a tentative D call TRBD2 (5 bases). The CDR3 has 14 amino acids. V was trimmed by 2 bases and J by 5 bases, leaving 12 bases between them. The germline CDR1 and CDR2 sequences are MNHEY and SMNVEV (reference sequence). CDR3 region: CASSLMVGVETQYF. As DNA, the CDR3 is TGTGCCAGCAGTTTAATGGTCGGGGTGGAGACCCAGTACTTC.

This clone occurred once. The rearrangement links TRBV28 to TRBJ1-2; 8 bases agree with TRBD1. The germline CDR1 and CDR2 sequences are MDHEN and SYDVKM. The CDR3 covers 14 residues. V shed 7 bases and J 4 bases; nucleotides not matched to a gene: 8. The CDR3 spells CASTTGQGGYGYTF. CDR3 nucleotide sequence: TGTGCCAGCACCACCGGACAGGGCGGCTATGGCTACACCTTC.

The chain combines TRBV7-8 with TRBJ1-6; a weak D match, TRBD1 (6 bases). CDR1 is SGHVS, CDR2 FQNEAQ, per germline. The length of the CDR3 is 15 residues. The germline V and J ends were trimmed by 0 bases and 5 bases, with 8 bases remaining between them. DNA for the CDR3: TGTGCCAGCAGCTTAGCAAGGGGGGATAATTCACCCCTCCACTTT. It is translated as CASSLARGDNSPLHF. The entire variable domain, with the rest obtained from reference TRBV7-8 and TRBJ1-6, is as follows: GAGVSQSPRYKVAKRGQDVALRCDPISGHVSLFWYQQALGQGPEFLTYFQNEAQLDKSGLPSDRFFAERPEGSVSTLKIQRTQQEDSAVYLCASSLARGDNSPLHFGNGTRLTVT.

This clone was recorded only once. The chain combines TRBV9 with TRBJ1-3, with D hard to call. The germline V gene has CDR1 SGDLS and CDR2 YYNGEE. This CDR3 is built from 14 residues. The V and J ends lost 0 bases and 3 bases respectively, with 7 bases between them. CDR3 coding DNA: TGTGCCAGCAGCGTAGCGGGAGGTGGAAACACCATATATTTT. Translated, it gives CASSVAGGGNTIYF.

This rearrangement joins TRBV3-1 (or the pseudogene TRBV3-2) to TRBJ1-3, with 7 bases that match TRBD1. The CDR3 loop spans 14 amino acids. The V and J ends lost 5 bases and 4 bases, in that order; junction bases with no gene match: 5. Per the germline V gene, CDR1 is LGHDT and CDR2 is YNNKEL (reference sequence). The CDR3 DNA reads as TGTGCCAGCAGCACGACAGGGATGGGAAACACCATATATTTT. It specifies CASSTTGMGNTIYF.

The CDR3 DNA is TGTGCCTGGAGGCTCCGTGGGGGTGGCTATGGCTACACCTTC. Translation gives CAWRLRGGGYGYTF. The chain has TRBV30 and TRBJ1-2, with a tentative D call TRBD1 (5 bases). The V and J ends lost 3 bases and 4 bases respectively, with 15 bases between them. This CDR3 has 14 amino acids. Germline V gene data show CDR1 as GTSNPN and CDR2 as SVGIG (reference sequence).

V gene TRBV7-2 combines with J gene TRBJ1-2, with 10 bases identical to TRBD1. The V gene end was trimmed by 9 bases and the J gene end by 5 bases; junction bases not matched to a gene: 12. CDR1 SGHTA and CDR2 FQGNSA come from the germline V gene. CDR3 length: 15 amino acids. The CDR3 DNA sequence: TGTGCCAGTGTCCGGGACAGGGGTTCGGGTTATGGCTACACCTTC. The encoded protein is CASVRDRGSGYGYTF.